This T cell receptor beta chain was recorded in a study of T cell repertoires in cytomegalovirus infection. With regard to this clonotype: Its specificity is not known.

MiXCR, run by TCRdb on the reads, gives a single entry per CDR3 protein. The sample lists 450,000 to 600,000 distinct CDR3 sequences, around a third occurring once. The CDR3 sequence is 16 residues long. J gave up 5 bases and V 7 bases, and 11 bases lay outside the gene matches. Germline V CDR1 and CDR2: MDHEN, SYDVKM. Study-wide results and limits: HLA-C-restricted, CMV-specific TCR beta clonotypes were dominant ex vivo.

The rearrangement uses TRBV28 and TRBJ2-2; 9 bases are shared with TRBD1. This TCR was recovered from a human donor in good health (CMV status not recorded). Some clones in this sample may be carry-over from other donors' samples. The sequencing here drew on cultured PBMCs, taken from culture after CMV antigen stimulation. The CDR3 DNA reads as TGTGCCAGCACCGAACCGACAGGGGGAGGGACCGGGGAGCTGTTTTTT. It encodes CASTEPTGGGTGELFF.